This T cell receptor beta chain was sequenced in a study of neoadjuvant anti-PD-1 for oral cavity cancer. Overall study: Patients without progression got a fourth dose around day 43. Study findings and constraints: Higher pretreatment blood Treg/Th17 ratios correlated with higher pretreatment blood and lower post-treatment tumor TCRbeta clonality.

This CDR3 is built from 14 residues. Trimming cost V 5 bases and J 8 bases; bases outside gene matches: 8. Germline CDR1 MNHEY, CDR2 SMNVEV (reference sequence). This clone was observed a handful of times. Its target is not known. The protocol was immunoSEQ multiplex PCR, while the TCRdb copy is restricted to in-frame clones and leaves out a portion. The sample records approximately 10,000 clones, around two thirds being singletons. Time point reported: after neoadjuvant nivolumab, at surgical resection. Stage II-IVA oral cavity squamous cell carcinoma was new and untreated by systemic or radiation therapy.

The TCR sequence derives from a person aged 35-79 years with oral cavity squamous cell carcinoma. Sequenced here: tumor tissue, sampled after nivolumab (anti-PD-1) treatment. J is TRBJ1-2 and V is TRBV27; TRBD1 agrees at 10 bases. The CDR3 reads CASSNDRGLGGYTF. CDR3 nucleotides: TGTGCCAGCAGTAACGACAGGGGGCTGGGGGGCTACACCTTC.